This is a list of T cell receptor beta chains from one sample in a study of yellow fever vaccine responses in identical twins. TCRdb re-derived calls from the RT-PCR reads in MiXCR, one entry per CDR3 protein. Of under 20,000 distinct CDR3 sequences in the sample, approximately 70% were seen once. Here the sequenced sample was T cells from blood (PBMCs), unsorted or a sorted subset (not recorded which), taken before or after yellow fever vaccination (not recorded which). These receptors were obtained from a woman between 18 and 30 years old who received the yellow fever vaccine. Each CDR3 is given with its conserved first and last residue. A D gene is named only where the DNA matches it firmly. Size is stated for part of the rows, as once, few or many counts, or as a class when the clone is expanded.

TRBJ2-3,.,TRBV20-1,TRBD2,TGCAGTGCTAGAGATCTAAGCGGGAGGGCTGCCACAGATACGCAGTATTTT,CSARDLSGRAATDTQYF
TRBJ2-1,.,TRBV23-1,TRBD1,TGCGCCAGCAGTCAGCCAGACAGGGGGAATGAGCAGTTCTTC,CASSQPDRGNEQFF
TRBJ2-3,.,TRBV9,TRBD1,TGTGCCAGCAGCGTATGGGACAGGGGGTCAGATACGCAGTATTTT,CASSVWDRGSDTQYF
TRBJ1-1,.,TRBV5-1,.,TGCGCCAGCAGCGAAACGGGACGGACGAACACTGAAGCTTTCTTT,CASSETGRTNTEAFF
TRBJ1-2,.,TRBV29-1,.,TGCAGCGTTGAAGATCGTGCGACCAAATATGGCTACACCTTC,CSVEDRATKYGYTF
TRBJ2-1,few,TRBV10-1,TRBD2,TGCGCCAGCAGTGACCCGGGAGGGCCCTACAATGAGCAGTTCTTC,CASSDPGGPYNEQFF
TRBJ2-3,.,TRBV29-1,TRBD2,TGCAGCGTTGGGGGAGGGCCTTTCACAGATACGCAGTATTTT,CSVGGGPFTDTQYF
TRBJ2-7,.,TRBV7-2,.,TGTGCCAGCAGCTCTCGGGACGGATCCTACGAGCAGTACTTC,CASSSRDGSYEQYF
TRBJ1-4,once,TRBV11-3,.,TGTGCCAGCAGCGGGGGGCCCAATGAAAAACTGTTTTTT,CASSGGPNEKLFF
TRBJ1-1,.,TRBV11-1,.,TGTGCCAGCAGCTTAGAAGGAGGGAGAGCTTTCTTT,CASSLEGGRAFF
TRBJ2-2,.,TRBV3-1,.,TGTGCCAGCAGCCATTTAACCTTATCCGGGGAGCTGTTTTTT,CASSHLTLSGELFF
TRBJ2-1,few,TRBV10-3,TRBD2,TGTGCCATCAGGCCGGGACTAGCGGGAGGGCCGAGGGAGTACAATGAGCAGTTCTTC,CAIRPGLAGGPREYNEQFF
TRBJ2-1,.,TRBV11-3,TRBD2,TGTGCCAGCAGCTTAGTGGTTAGCGGGACTGAGCAGTTCTTC,CASSLVVSGTEQFF
TRBJ2-2,.,TRBV3-1,TRBD1,TGTGCCAGCAGCCAAGGGACAGGGCACACCGGGGAGCTGTTTTTT,CASSQGTGHTGELFF
TRBJ1-2,.,TRBV18,.,TGTGCCAGCTCACCACCGAACAAACAGGTTGGCTATGGCTACACCTTC,CASSPPNKQVGYGYTF
TRBJ1-1,once,TRBV12-3/TRBV12-4,.,TGTGCCAGCAGTTTGTATGGTAGGCCTGAAGCTTTCTTT,CASSLYGRPEAFF
TRBJ2-2,.,TRBV11-3,.,TGTGCCAGCAGCTTCGGTACAACGAACACCGGGGAGCTGTTTTTT,CASSFGTTNTGELFF
TRBJ2-2,.,TRBV19,TRBD2,TGTGCCAATCTAGCGGGGCAAACGGGGACCGGGGAGCTGTTTTTT,CANLAGQTGTGELFF
TRBJ2-3,.,TRBV18,.,TGTGCCAGCTCACTGACTCTAGCGCATGCAGATACGCAGTATTTT,CASSLTLAHADTQYF
TRBJ2-7,.,TRBV2,.,TGTGCCAGCAGTGAAGCCAGACCCTACGAGCAGTACTTC,CASSEARPYEQYF
TRBJ2-1,few,TRBV15,TRBD2,TGTGCCACCAGCAGAGAGTCGACTAGCGGGAGTCGGGATGAGCAGTTCTTC,CATSRESTSGSRDEQFF
TRBJ2-5,few,TRBV3-1,TRBD1,TGTGCCAGCAGCCTAAACAGGGGGCAAGAGACCCAGTACTTC,CASSLNRGQETQYF
TRBJ1-1,.,TRBV10-3,TRBD1,TGTGCCATCAGTGAGAGGACAGGGAACACTGAAGCTTTCTTT,CAISERTGNTEAFF
TRBJ1-5,.,TRBV2,.,TGTGCCAGCAGTGACGGAAACCGGGACAGCAATCAGCCCCAGCATTTT,CASSDGNRDSNQPQHF